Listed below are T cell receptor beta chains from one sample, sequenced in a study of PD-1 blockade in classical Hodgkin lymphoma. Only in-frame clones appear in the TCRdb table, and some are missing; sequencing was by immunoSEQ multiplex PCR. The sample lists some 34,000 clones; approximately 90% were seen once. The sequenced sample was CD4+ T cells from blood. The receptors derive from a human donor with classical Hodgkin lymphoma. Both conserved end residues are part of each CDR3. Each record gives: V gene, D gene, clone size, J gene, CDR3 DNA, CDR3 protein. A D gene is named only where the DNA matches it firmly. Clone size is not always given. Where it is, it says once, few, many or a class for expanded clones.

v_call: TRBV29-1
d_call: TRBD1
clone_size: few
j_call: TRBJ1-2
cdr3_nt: TGCAGCGTTGAAGTTGCAGGGGGGGGTGGCTACACCTTC
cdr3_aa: CSVEVAGGGGYTF

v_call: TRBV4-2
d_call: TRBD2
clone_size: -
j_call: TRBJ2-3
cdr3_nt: TGTGCCAGCAGCTCCTTGGCTAGCGGATATAGCACAGATACGCAGTATTTT
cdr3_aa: CASSSLASGYSTDTQYF

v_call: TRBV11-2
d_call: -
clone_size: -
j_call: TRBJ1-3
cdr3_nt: TGTGCCAGCAGCTTAGACTTTATGGGGCCTGGAAACACCATATATTTT
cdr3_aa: CASSLDFMGPGNTIYF

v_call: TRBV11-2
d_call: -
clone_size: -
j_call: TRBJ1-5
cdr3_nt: TGTGCCAGCAGCTTAACGGACAGCAATCAGCCCCAGCATTTT
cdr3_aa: CASSLTDSNQPQHF

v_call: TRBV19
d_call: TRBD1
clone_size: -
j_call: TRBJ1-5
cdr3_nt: TGTGCCAGTAGTCCGTCGGGACAGGGCTTGGGACAGCCCCAGCATTTT
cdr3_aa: CASSPSGQGLGQPQHF

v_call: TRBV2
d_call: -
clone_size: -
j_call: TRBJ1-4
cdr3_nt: TGTGCCAGCAGTGCCCCAGGGGACGGGGAAAAACTGTTTTTT
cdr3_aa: CASSAPGDGEKLFF

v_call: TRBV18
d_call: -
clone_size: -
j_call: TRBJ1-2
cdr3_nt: TGTGCCAGCTCACAGCGGGAGGTATATGGCTACACCTTC
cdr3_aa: CASSQREVYGYTF

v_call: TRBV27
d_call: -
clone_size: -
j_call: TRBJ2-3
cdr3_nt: TGTGCCAGCAGTTATGGGGACGTCTATCCAGATACGCAGTATTTT
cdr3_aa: CASSYGDVYPDTQYF

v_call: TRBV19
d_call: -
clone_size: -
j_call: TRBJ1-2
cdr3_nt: TGTGCCAGTAGTAGTGGGGACTACTATGGCTACACCTTC
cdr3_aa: CASSSGDYYGYTF

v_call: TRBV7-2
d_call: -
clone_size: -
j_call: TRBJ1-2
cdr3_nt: TGTGCCAGCAGCTTTTCCGCTCACAGGGTGGAGGCTAACTATGGCTACACCTTC
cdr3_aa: CASSFSAHRVEANYGYTF

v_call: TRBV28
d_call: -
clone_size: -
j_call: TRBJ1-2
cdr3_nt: TGTGCCAGCAGTTTAAGGGGGTTCGATCCTCGGGGCTACACCTTC
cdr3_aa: CASSLRGFDPRGYTF

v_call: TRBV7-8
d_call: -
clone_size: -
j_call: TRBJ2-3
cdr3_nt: TGTGCCAGCAGCTTAGCGCTCGGGGATACGCAGTATTTT
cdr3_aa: CASSLALGDTQYF

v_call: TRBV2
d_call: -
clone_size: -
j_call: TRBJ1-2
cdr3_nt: TGTGCCAGCAGGGATACCGACACATACTATGGCTACACCTTC
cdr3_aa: CASRDTDTYYGYTF

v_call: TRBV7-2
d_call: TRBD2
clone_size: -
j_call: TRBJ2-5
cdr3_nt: TGTGCCAGCAGCTTGCGGGGGGGCCGTGGAGAGACCCAGTACTTC
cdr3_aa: CASSLRGGRGETQYF

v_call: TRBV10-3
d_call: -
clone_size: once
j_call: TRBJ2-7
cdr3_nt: TGTGCCATCAGTGTCAGGGCGGACGAGCAGTACTTC
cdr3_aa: CAISVRADEQYF

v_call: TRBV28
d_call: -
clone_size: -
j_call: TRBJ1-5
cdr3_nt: TGTGCCAGCAGCCGACGTCAGTGGGAGCCCCAGCATTTT
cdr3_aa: CASSRRQWEPQHF

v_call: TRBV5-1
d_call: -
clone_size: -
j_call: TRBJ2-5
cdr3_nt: TGCGCCAGCAGCCCGGGCACATTGGGCAGTCTATTGGGAGAGACCCAGTACTTC
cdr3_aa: CASSPGTLGSLLGETQYF

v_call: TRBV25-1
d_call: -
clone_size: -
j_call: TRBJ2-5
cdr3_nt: TGTGCCAGCAGTGAACTCGTCAGGGAAGAGACCCAGTACTTC
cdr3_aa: CASSELVREETQYF

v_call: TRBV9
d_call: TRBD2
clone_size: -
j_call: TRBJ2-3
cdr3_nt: TGTGCCAGCAGCGTAGACGGTGGGAGGGCCCCAGATACGCAGTATTTT
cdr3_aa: CASSVDGGRAPDTQYF

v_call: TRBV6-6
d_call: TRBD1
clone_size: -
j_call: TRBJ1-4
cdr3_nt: TGTGCCAGCACTCGGACAGGTCGTAATGAAAAACTGTTTTTT
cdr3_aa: CASTRTGRNEKLFF

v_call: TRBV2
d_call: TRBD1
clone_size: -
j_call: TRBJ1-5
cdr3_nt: TGTGCCAGCAGTGAAGGGGGGACAGGTCCCAATCAGCCCCAGCATTTT
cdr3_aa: CASSEGGTGPNQPQHF

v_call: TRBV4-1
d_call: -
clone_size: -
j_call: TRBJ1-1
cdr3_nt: TGCGCCAGCAGCCAAGACGATCAAGAGAACACTGAAGCTTTCTTT
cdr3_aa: CASSQDDQENTEAFF

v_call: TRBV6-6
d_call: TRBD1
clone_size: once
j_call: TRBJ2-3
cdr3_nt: TGTGCCAGCAGTTCCACCCCAGGGGGTACGCAGTATTTT
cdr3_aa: CASSSTPGGTQYF

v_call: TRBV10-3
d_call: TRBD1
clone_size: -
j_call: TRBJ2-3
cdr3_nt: TGTGCCATCAGCCCACAACAGGGGAAGTCAGATACGCAGTATTTT
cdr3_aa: CAISPQQGKSDTQYF

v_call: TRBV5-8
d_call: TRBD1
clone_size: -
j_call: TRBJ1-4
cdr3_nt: TGTGCCAGCAGCCCCGACAGGGTTGAAAAACTGTTTTTT
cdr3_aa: CASSPDRVEKLFF

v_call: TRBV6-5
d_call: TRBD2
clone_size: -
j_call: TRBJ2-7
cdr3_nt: TGTGCCAGCAGAATGGGGCTAGCGGGAGTTGCCGAGCAGTACTTC
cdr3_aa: CASRMGLAGVAEQYF

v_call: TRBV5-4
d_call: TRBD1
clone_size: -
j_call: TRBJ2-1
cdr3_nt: TGTGCCAGCAGCTTGGCCCCGGGACAGGGGGCAAATGAGCAGTTCTTC
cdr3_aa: CASSLAPGQGANEQFF

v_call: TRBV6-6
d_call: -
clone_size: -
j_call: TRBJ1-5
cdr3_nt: TGTGCCAGCAGGACTGGGGAGCTGCCCCAGCATTTT
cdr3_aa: CASRTGELPQHF

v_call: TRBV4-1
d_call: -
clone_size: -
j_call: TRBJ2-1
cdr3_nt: TGCGCCAGCAGCCAAGATCGAGGCGGGACGTTCTACAATGAGCAGTTCTTC
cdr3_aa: CASSQDRGGTFYNEQFF

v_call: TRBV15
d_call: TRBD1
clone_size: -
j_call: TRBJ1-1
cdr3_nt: TGTGCCACCAGCAGGGACAGGGGGGACACTGAAGCTTTCTTT
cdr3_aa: CATSRDRGDTEAFF

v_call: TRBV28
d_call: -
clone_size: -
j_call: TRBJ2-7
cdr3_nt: TGTGCCAGCAGCCTTACCCCCTACGAGCAGTACTTC
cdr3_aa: CASSLTPYEQYF

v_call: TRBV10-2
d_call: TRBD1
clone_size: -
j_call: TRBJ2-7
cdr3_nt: TGCGCCAGCAGTGCCCTGGGACAGCCTCCAATGGAGAAGTACTTC
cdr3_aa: CASSALGQPPMEKYF

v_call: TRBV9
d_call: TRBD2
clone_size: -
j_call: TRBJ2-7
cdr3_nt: TGTGCCAGCAGCGTCGGACTAGCGACATCCTACGAGCAGTACTTC
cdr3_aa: CASSVGLATSYEQYF

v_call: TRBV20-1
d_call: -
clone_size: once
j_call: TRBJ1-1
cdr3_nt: TGCAGTGCGAGGGTGAACACTGAAGCTTTCTTT
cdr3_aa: CSARVNTEAFF

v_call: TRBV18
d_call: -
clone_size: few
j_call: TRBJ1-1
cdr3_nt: TGTGCCAGCTCATACGGGAACACTGAAGCTTTCTTT
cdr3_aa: CASSYGNTEAFF

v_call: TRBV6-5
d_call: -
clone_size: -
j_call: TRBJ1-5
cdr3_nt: TGTGCCAGCAGTTCCCTTGCCGGGGGCGGCAATCAGCCCCAGCATTTT
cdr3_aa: CASSSLAGGGNQPQHF

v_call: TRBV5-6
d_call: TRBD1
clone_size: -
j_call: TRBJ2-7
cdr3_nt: TGTGCCAGCAGCTTGGACGGGACAGGGGTGCAGTACTTC
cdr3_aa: CASSLDGTGVQYF

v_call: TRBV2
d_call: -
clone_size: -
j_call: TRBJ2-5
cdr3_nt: TGTGCCAGCAGTGTGGGACTGCAAGAGACCCAGTACTTC
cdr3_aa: CASSVGLQETQYF

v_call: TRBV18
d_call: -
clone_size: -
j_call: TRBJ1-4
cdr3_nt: TGTGCCAGCTCACCCCGACAGGCAACTAATGAAAAACTGTTTTTT
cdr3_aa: CASSPRQATNEKLFF

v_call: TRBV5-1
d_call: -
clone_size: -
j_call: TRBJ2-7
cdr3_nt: TGCGCCAGCAGCTTCAGGGGGGACAACTTCTACGAGCAGTACTTC
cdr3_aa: CASSFRGDNFYEQYF

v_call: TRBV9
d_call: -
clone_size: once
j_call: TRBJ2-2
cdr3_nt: TGTGCCAGCAGCAAAGGGGGGGCAGCCGGGGAGCTGTTTTTT
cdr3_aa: CASSKGGAAGELFF

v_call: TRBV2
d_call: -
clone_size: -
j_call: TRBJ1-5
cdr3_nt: TGTGCCAGCAACCGGGACAAAAATCAGCCCCAGCATTTT
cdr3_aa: CASNRDKNQPQHF

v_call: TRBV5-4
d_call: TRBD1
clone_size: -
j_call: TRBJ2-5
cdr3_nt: TGTGCCAGCAGCGGACAGGGTTCCGGGGAGACCCAGTACTTC
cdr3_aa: CASSGQGSGETQYF

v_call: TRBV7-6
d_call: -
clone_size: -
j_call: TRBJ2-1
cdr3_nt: TGTGCCAGCAGCTTAAGGCCTAACAATGAGCAGTTCTTC
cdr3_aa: CASSLRPNNEQFF

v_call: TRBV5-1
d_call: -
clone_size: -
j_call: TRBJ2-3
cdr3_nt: TGCGCCAGCAGCTTGGAGGGGTCGAGCACAGATACGCAGTATTTT
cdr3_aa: CASSLEGSSTDTQYF

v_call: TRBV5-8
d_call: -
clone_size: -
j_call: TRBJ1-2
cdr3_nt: TGTGCCAGCAGCGCCGTTGGGACGTGGGGCTACACCTTC
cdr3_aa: CASSAVGTWGYTF

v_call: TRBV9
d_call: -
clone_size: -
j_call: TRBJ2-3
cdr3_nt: TGTGCCAGCAGCGTAGGCCTGGTGGCGGATACGCAGTATTTT
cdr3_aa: CASSVGLVADTQYF

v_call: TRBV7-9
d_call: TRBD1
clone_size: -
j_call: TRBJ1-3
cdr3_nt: TGTGCCAGCAGCTTAGCGCGACAGGGGGCCGGAAACACCATATATTTT
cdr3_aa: CASSLARQGAGNTIYF

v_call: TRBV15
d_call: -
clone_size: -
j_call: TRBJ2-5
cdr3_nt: TGTGCCACCAGCAGTCCTTACAGGCGTCCAGGGACCCAGTACTTC
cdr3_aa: CATSSPYRRPGTQYF

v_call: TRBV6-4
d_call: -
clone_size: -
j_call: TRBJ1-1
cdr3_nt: TGTGCCAGCAGTGAACAGGGAAACACTGAAGCTTTCTTT
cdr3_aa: CASSEQGNTEAFF

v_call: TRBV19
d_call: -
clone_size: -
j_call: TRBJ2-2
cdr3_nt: TGTGCCAGTGGGGGACTCTACGCCGGGGAGCTGTTTTTT
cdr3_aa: CASGGLYAGELFF

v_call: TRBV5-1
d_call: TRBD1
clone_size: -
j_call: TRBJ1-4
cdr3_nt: TGCGCCAGCAGCATGGGACAGGGGAATGAAAAACTGTTTTTT
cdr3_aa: CASSMGQGNEKLFF

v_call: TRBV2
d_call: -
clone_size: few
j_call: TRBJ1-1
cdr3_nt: TGTGCCAGCAGTGAGTCCGGGACGCGAGCTTTCTTT
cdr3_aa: CASSESGTRAFF

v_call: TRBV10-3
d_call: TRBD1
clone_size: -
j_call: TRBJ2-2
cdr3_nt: TGTGCCATCAGTGAGCTACAGGGGTGGAACACCGGGGAGCTGTTTTTT
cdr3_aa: CAISELQGWNTGELFF